Listed below are T cell receptor beta chains from one sample, sequenced in a study of CD8+ T cells in alopecia areata. Using immunoSEQ multiplex PCR, the repertoire was profiled, and TCRdb retains in-frame clones only, with some absent. The data contain about 100,000 clones, approximately 61% of them singletons. What was sequenced was NKG2D-low CD8+ T cells sorted from blood. These receptors were obtained from a human donor with alopecia areata. The CDR3 runs from the conserved cysteine through the conserved F or W. Each record gives: J gene, clone size, V gene, D gene, CDR3 DNA, CDR3 protein. A D gene is named only where the DNA matches it firmly. Clone size is not always given. Where it is, it says once, few, many or a class for expanded clones.

j_call: TRBJ2-3
clone_size: NA
v_call: TRBV5-4
d_call: NA
cdr3_nt: TGTGCCAGCAGCTTTTCTGGGACAGATACGCAGTATTTT
cdr3_aa: CASSFSGTDTQYF

j_call: TRBJ2-1
clone_size: NA
v_call: TRBV13
d_call: NA
cdr3_nt: TGTGCCAGCAGCCCCAGGGTTAGTGTCAATGAGCAGTTCTTC
cdr3_aa: CASSPRVSVNEQFF

j_call: TRBJ2-5
clone_size: NA
v_call: TRBV13
d_call: TRBD1
cdr3_nt: TGTGCCAGCAGTTCAGGACAGGTTCGAGAGACCCAGTACTTC
cdr3_aa: CASSSGQVRETQYF

j_call: TRBJ2-2
clone_size: NA
v_call: TRBV27
d_call: TRBD1
cdr3_nt: TGTGCCAGCAGCCTGGGACAGGGGGCATCCGGGGAGCTGTTTTTT
cdr3_aa: CASSLGQGASGELFF

j_call: TRBJ2-7
clone_size: NA
v_call: TRBV13
d_call: TRBD2
cdr3_nt: TGTGCCAGCAGCTTAGGAGCGCATAGCGGGAACTACGAGCAGTACTTC
cdr3_aa: CASSLGAHSGNYEQYF

j_call: TRBJ2-7
clone_size: once
v_call: TRBV21-1
d_call: NA
cdr3_nt: TGTGCCAGCAGCAATTTGGCCACCCAGTACCTACGCCTCGGTATGGTCGAGCAGTACTTC
cdr3_aa: CASSNLATQYLRLGMVEQYF

j_call: TRBJ2-1
clone_size: NA
v_call: TRBV7-9
d_call: TRBD2
cdr3_nt: TGTGCCAGCAGCTTAAGCCTAGCGGGTCGGAATGAGCAGTTCTTC
cdr3_aa: CASSLSLAGRNEQFF

j_call: TRBJ1-3
clone_size: few
v_call: TRBV28
d_call: NA
cdr3_nt: TGTGCCAGCAGTCGCCCCCACTCTGGAAACACCATATATTTT
cdr3_aa: CASSRPHSGNTIYF

j_call: TRBJ2-7
clone_size: few
v_call: TRBV10-3
d_call: TRBD1
cdr3_nt: TGTGCCATCAGTGAGTCGCCCTTGACGGGACAGGGGTACGAGCAGTACTTC
cdr3_aa: CAISESPLTGQGYEQYF

j_call: TRBJ2-3
clone_size: NA
v_call: TRBV4-1
d_call: NA
cdr3_nt: TGCGCCAGCAGCCAAGAGGCAGGGAACGGTGCAGATACGCAGTATTTT
cdr3_aa: CASSQEAGNGADTQYF

j_call: TRBJ2-7
clone_size: NA
v_call: TRBV5-6
d_call: NA
cdr3_nt: TGTGCCAGCAGCTTGTTACAGGGTCAACAGTACTTC
cdr3_aa: CASSLLQGQQYF

j_call: TRBJ1-3
clone_size: few
v_call: TRBV19
d_call: NA
cdr3_nt: TGTGCCAGTACCCCGGGCCCTCTAGGAAACACCATATATTTT
cdr3_aa: CASTPGPLGNTIYF

j_call: TRBJ2-1
clone_size: NA
v_call: TRBV12-5
d_call: TRBD2
cdr3_nt: TGTGCTAGTGGACCGGGATCGGGGGGTCTGGAGCAGTTCTTC
cdr3_aa: CASGPGSGGLEQFF

j_call: TRBJ2-6
clone_size: NA
v_call: TRBV7-9
d_call: NA
cdr3_nt: TGTGCCAGCAGTTTTCCTAACTCTGGGGCCAACGTCCTGACTTTC
cdr3_aa: CASSFPNSGANVLTF

j_call: TRBJ2-1
clone_size: NA
v_call: TRBV29-1
d_call: TRBD2
cdr3_nt: TGCAGCGTTGTAGGGCGGGAGGCATCTAGGCCTGACTCCTACAATGAGCAGTTCTTC
cdr3_aa: CSVVGREASRPDSYNEQFF

j_call: TRBJ2-1
clone_size: NA
v_call: TRBV19
d_call: TRBD2
cdr3_nt: TGTGCCAGTAGTATCGGGGGGGAGGGCCCTCATGAGCAGTTCTTC
cdr3_aa: CASSIGGEGPHEQFF

j_call: TRBJ1-1
clone_size: NA
v_call: TRBV27
d_call: NA
cdr3_nt: TGTGCCAGTAGTTTAGGGGGGAACACTGAAGCTTTCTTT
cdr3_aa: CASSLGGNTEAFF

j_call: TRBJ2-7
clone_size: few
v_call: TRBV27
d_call: NA
cdr3_nt: TGTGCCAGCAGTTTGGGGGGCCCCGAGCAGTACTTC
cdr3_aa: CASSLGGPEQYF

j_call: TRBJ2-5
clone_size: many
v_call: TRBV29-1
d_call: TRBD2
cdr3_nt: TGCAGCGTTGCAGGACTAGCGGGAGAGACCCAGTACTTC
cdr3_aa: CSVAGLAGETQYF

j_call: TRBJ2-1
clone_size: NA
v_call: TRBV3-1/TRBV3-2
d_call: NA
cdr3_nt: TGTGCCAGCAGCCAAGGCCAGTTCTTC
cdr3_aa: CASSQGQFF

j_call: TRBJ2-1
clone_size: NA
v_call: TRBV10-3
d_call: NA
cdr3_nt: TGTGCCATCACCCCCGAGGTCGGAGGAGGGTACAATGAGCAGTTCTTC
cdr3_aa: CAITPEVGGGYNEQFF

j_call: TRBJ2-7
clone_size: NA
v_call: TRBV11-2
d_call: TRBD1
cdr3_nt: TGTGCCAGCCTATCAGGGACAGGAAACGAGCAGTACTTC
cdr3_aa: CASLSGTGNEQYF

j_call: TRBJ2-5
clone_size: NA
v_call: TRBV10-3
d_call: TRBD2
cdr3_nt: TGTGCCATCAAATCCGGGACTAGCGGAGCCCAAGAGACCCAGTACTTC
cdr3_aa: CAIKSGTSGAQETQYF

j_call: TRBJ2-3
clone_size: few
v_call: TRBV2
d_call: NA
cdr3_nt: TGTGCCAGCAACGGTTACCCGACCATGAGCACAGATACGCAGTATTTT
cdr3_aa: CASNGYPTMSTDTQYF

j_call: TRBJ2-1
clone_size: few
v_call: TRBV29-1
d_call: NA
cdr3_nt: TGCAGCGCTGAAGGCCGGATGGGAAACTCCTACAATGAGCAGTTCTTC
cdr3_aa: CSAEGRMGNSYNEQFF

j_call: TRBJ2-1
clone_size: NA
v_call: TRBV15
d_call: NA
cdr3_nt: TGTGCCACCAGAAGTACAGGACTATACAATGAGCAGTTCTTC
cdr3_aa: CATRSTGLYNEQFF

j_call: TRBJ1-5
clone_size: few
v_call: TRBV29-1
d_call: NA
cdr3_nt: TGCAGCGTTGAAGAAGGGCACAATCAGCCCCAGCATTTT
cdr3_aa: CSVEEGHNQPQHF

j_call: TRBJ1-2
clone_size: NA
v_call: TRBV9
d_call: TRBD1
cdr3_nt: TGTGCCAGCAGGAAAAACACAGGGGAGGCGTCCTTC
cdr3_aa: CASRKNTGEASF

j_call: TRBJ2-7
clone_size: few
v_call: TRBV7-8
d_call: TRBD2
cdr3_nt: TGTGCCAGCAGTAATCCGGGGACTACAAGCGAGCAGTACTTC
cdr3_aa: CASSNPGTTSEQYF

j_call: TRBJ1-1
clone_size: NA
v_call: TRBV5-1
d_call: NA
cdr3_nt: TGCGCCAGCAGACCGAGGACCGGGACAGAAGCTTTCTTT
cdr3_aa: CASRPRTGTEAFF

j_call: TRBJ2-1
clone_size: few
v_call: TRBV28
d_call: TRBD2
cdr3_nt: TGTGCCAGCAGCCGACTAGCGGGTGAGCAGTTCTTC
cdr3_aa: CASSRLAGEQFF

j_call: TRBJ2-5
clone_size: NA
v_call: TRBV27
d_call: NA
cdr3_nt: TGTGCCAGCAGTTTTGGCGGAGAGACCCAGTACTTC
cdr3_aa: CASSFGGETQYF

j_call: TRBJ2-5
clone_size: few
v_call: TRBV25-1
d_call: NA
cdr3_nt: TGTGCCAGCAGTGAATGGAAACTAGGGGGGCAAGAGACCCAGTACTTC
cdr3_aa: CASSEWKLGGQETQYF

j_call: TRBJ2-2
clone_size: once
v_call: TRBV27
d_call: TRBD2
cdr3_nt: TGTGCCAGCAGCCGCGGACTAGCGGGAAGTACGAGGGAGCTGTTTTTT
cdr3_aa: CASSRGLAGSTRELFF

j_call: TRBJ2-1
clone_size: NA
v_call: TRBV27
d_call: NA
cdr3_nt: TGTGCCAGCAGTTTATCTCCACTCCGTCAGACCATATACAATGAGCAGTTCTTC
cdr3_aa: CASSLSPLRQTIYNEQFF

j_call: TRBJ2-1
clone_size: NA
v_call: TRBV30
d_call: NA
cdr3_nt: TGTGCCTGGAAAGGGCTGGCGGAAAATGAGCAGTTCTTC
cdr3_aa: CAWKGLAENEQFF

j_call: TRBJ2-7
clone_size: NA
v_call: TRBV29-1
d_call: NA
cdr3_nt: TGCAGCGTTAGCAACCTACCTTCCTACGAGCAGTACTTC
cdr3_aa: CSVSNLPSYEQYF

j_call: TRBJ1-2
clone_size: NA
v_call: TRBV10-1
d_call: TRBD1
cdr3_nt: TGCGCCAGCAGTGAGGGACAGGGATTAGGCTACACCTTC
cdr3_aa: CASSEGQGLGYTF

j_call: TRBJ2-1
clone_size: NA
v_call: TRBV28
d_call: NA
cdr3_nt: TGTGCCAGCAACAACTTCCCGGGACTGATGTACAATGAGCAGTTCTTC
cdr3_aa: CASNNFPGLMYNEQFF

j_call: TRBJ2-1
clone_size: NA
v_call: TRBV2
d_call: NA
cdr3_nt: TGTGCCAGCAGCCGTTGGACAGGGGGCGATCCGGGACTAGCGGAAACTGATGAGCAGTTCTTC
cdr3_aa: CASSRWTGGDPGLAETDEQFF

j_call: TRBJ1-2
clone_size: NA
v_call: TRBV5-1
d_call: NA
cdr3_nt: TGCGCCAGCAGCTTGGCCGCGTCGGGTGGGCTTGGCTACACCTTC
cdr3_aa: CASSLAASGGLGYTF